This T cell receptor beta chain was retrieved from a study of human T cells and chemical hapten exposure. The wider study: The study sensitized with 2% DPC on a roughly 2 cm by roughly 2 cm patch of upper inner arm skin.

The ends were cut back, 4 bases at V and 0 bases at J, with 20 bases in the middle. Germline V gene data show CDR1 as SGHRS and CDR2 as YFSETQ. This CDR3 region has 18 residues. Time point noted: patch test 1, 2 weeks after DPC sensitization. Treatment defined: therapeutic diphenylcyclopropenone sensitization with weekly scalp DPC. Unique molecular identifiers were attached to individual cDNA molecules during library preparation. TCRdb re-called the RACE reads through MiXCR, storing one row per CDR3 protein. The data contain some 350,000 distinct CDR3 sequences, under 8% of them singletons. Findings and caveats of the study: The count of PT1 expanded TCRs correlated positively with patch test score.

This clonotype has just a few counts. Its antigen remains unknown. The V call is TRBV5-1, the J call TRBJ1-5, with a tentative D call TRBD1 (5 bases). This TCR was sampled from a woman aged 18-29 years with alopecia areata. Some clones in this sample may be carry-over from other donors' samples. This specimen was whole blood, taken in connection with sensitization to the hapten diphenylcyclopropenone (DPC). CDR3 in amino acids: CASSPRPSEGYSNQPQHF. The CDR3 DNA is TGCGCCAGCAGCCCCCGGCCTTCCGAGGGGTATAGCAATCAGCCCCAGCATTTT.